This T cell receptor (beta chain) came from a study of blood T cell repertoires in COVID-19. Study information: The samples span acute and convalescent COVID-19 from the United States, Italy and Spain. T cells, B-cell-depleted T cells, or PBMCs provided the cDNA or gDNA that served as material.

Authors' analysis steps: Counts of nucleated cells, estimated from reference gene primer amplification, were obtained. Some clones are missing from TCRdb's copy, which holds only in-frame ones; the method was immunoSEQ multiplex PCR. V, J and clone size were drawn from that table, and D and trimming were deduced from the DNA. The sample gives around 400,000 clones, roughly 90% of which show up once; 1% to 1.5% is in the top ten. The CDR3 spans 15 residues. The germline V and J ends were trimmed by 2 bases and 0 bases, with 11 bases remaining between them. The germline V gene encodes CDR1 MNHEY and CDR2 SVGAGI.

Sequences were obtained from peripheral blood. This chain links TRBV6-5 with TRBJ2-7; a possible D gene is TRBD2 (6 bases). The TCR originated in a man in his forties with acute or convalescent COVID-19. The CDR3 loop is CASSYAEGVSYEQYF. CDR3 DNA: TGTGCCAGCAGTTACGCGGAGGGTGTCTCCTACGAGCAGTACTTC.